This is a list of T cell receptor beta chains from one sample in a study of T cells after posttransplantation cyclophosphamide. Clones were sequenced by immunoSEQ multiplex PCR, and TCRdb holds only the in-frame ones, with some missing. This sample shows some 46,000 clones and no singletons; 2% to 3% rests with the ten largest. The sample was PBMCs. Every receptor here comes from a man aged 40-49 years in good health, CMV-negative, and a related stem cell transplant donor. Each CDR3 is given with its conserved first and last residue. D genes are given only for firm matches. Clone size appears in some rows only: once, few, many, or a class for an expanded clone.

-	TRBV6-5	many	CASNTGTEAFF
-	TRBV7-2	-	CASSRPSTDPRTDTQYF
TRBD1	TRBV5-1	few	CASSQRQGGEQFF
-	TRBV7-6	few	CASSLGGNLGYTF
-	TRBV6-1	many	CASRARTDTQYF
TRBD1	TRBV5-8	many	CASSLGDRASNSPLHF
TRBD1	TRBV5-8	many	CASSLQQGATYNEQFF
-	TRBV29-1	-	CSVKGTFTSGEQYF
TRBD2	TRBV6-5	many	CASSTTSGGAHEQYF
-	TRBV5-1	many	CASSPQSGVGNTIYF
TRBD1	TRBV6-6	many	CASSTGTGYNSPLHF
-	TRBV19	many	CASSIGPGGPQHF
TRBD2	TRBV28	many	CASSPRLAGAKYNEQFF
-	TRBV6-6	many	CASRQGSGNTIYF
-	TRBV29-1	many	CSVRESGTGELFF
TRBD2	TRBV15	many	CATSRDSSGSLDEQFF
TRBD2	TRBV30	many	CAWRTSGSGTGELFF
-	TRBV9	many	CASSVSGVNYGYTF